This TCR beta chain was recorded in a study of T-cell reconstitution after alpha-beta-depleted transplantation in children. Germline CDR1 reads SNHLY; CDR2 reads FYNNEI. The CDR3 is 15 residues long. Trimming at V came to 7 bases and at J to 4 bases, leaving 10 bases not matched to a gene. As it was prepared, the TCRbeta library received unique molecular identifiers. TCRdb re-derived calls from the PCR reads in MiXCR, one entry per CDR3 protein. The data contain about 600,000 distinct CDR3 sequences, about 10% of them singletons. This receptor was obtained from a human donor who donated a stem cell graft to a child with acute myeloid leukemia. The chain carries TRBV2 and TRBJ2-5; 9 bases are shared with TRBD2. This specimen consisted of PBMCs from the stem cell graft donor, obtained from the stem cell graft. CDR3 sequence reads: CASTIRGLAGETQYF. CDR3 bases: TGTGCCAGCACCATACGGGGACTAGCAGGAGAGACCCAGTACTTC.